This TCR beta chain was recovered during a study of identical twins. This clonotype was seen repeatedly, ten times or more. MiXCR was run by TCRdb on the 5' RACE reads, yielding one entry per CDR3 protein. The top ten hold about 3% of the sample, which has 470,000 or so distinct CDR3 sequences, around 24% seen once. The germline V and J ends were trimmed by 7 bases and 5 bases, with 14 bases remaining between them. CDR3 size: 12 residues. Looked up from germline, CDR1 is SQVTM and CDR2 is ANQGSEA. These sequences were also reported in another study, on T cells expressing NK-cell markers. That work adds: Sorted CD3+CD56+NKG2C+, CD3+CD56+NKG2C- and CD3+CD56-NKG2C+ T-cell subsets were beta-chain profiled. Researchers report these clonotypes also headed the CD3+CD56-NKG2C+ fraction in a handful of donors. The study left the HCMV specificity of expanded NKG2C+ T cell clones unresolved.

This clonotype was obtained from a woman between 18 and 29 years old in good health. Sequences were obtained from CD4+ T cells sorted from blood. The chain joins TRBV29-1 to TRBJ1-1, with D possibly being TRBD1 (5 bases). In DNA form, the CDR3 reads TGCAGCGGGTCCAGGGCGGGAACTGAAGCTTTCTTT. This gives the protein CSGSRAGTEAFF. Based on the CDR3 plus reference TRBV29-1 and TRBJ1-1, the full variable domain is SAVISQKPSRDICQRGTSLTIQCQVDSQVTMMFWYRQQPGQSLTLIATANQGSEATYESGFVIDKFPISRPNLTFSTLTVSNMSPEDSSIYLCSGSRAGTEAFFGQGTRLTVV.